These 25 T cell receptor beta chains came from one sample sequenced in a study of blood T cell repertoires in COVID-19. TCRdb's copy holds only in-frame clones and misses some; the assay was immunoSEQ multiplex PCR. The sample carries roughly 130,000 clones, 79% recorded once. The sequenced material came from peripheral blood. Source of these receptors: a man aged 55 to 70 with acute or convalescent COVID-19.

The genes are TRBV11-2 and TRBJ2-1; 15 bases fit TRBD2. Germline-derived CDR1 and CDR2 are SGHAT and FQNNGV. The V gene end was trimmed by 3 bases and the J gene end by 9 bases; junction bases not matched to a gene: 3. This CDR3 spans 15 amino acids. The CDR3 DNA reads as TGTGCCAGCAGCTTCGGACTAGCGGGAGGGAGTGAGCAGTTCTTC. Amino acids: CASSFGLAGGSEQFF.

The chain couples TRBV27 to TRBJ2-7, with 8 bases that match TRBD2. The CDR3 extends over 15 amino acids. The J segment lost 4 bases and the V segment lost 4 bases, leaving 9 bases of the junction unmatched. The germline V gene encodes CDR1 MNHEY and CDR2 SMNVEV (reference sequence). CDR3 sequence (DNA): TGTGCCAGCAGTTCTATAGCGGGAAAGGGGTACGAGCAGTACTTC. Its protein is CASSSIAGKGYEQYF.

A single count supports this clone. The CDR3 sequence is CAIRQGTSSGNTIYF. The CDR3 bases are TGTGCCATCAGACAGGGCACCTCCTCTGGAAACACCATATATTTT. This chain links TRBV10-3 with TRBJ1-3; possible D gene TRBD1, 6 bases. The CDR3 spans 15 residues. Looked up from germline, CDR1 is ENHRY and CDR2 is SYGVKD. V lost 6 bases to trimming and J lost 0 bases, with 12 bases between them.

The chain employs TRBV28 and TRBJ1-2; D uncertain. This CDR3 is built from 13 residues. Trimming took 10 bases from V and 7 from J, leaving 19 bases between them. CDR1 and CDR2 (germline): MDHEN, SYDVKM. CDR3 protein: CATTPGGSFGYTF. In nucleotides, the CDR3 is TGTGCCACCACCCCTGGCGGCAGTTTTGGCTACACCTTC.

This rearrangement joins TRBV5-1 to TRBJ2-1, with TRBD2 identical over 13 bases. CDR1 is SGHRS, CDR2 YFSETQ, per germline. With 2 bases clipped from V and 4 bases from J, the junction kept 3 bases outside the gene matches. This CDR3 has 16 residues. This CDR3 is CASSFQTSGRYNEQFF. The CDR3 DNA sequence: TGCGCCAGCAGCTTCCAGACTAGCGGGAGGTACAATGAGCAGTTCTTC.

Only a few counts were recorded for this clone. V gene TRBV6-5 combines with J gene TRBJ2-1; D is uncertain. The germline gives CDR1 MNHEY, CDR2 SVGAGI. Trimming stripped 4 bases from V and 5 bases from J, with 9 bases between. This CDR3 has 13 residues. The CDR3 is CASSLEVDNEQFF. DNA of the CDR3: TGTGCCAGCAGTTTAGAGGTGGACAATGAGCAGTTCTTC.

This chain joins TRBV6-5 and TRBJ1-1, with 7 bases fitting TRBD1. V lost 5 bases, J lost 4 bases, and 7 bases stayed unmatched. From germline, CDR1 is MNHEY and CDR2 SVGAGI. This CDR3 has 14 residues. CDR3 nucleotides: TGTGCCAGCAGTCCAGACAGGGTGGGCACTGAAGCTTTCTTT. This encodes CASSPDRVGTEAFF.

The CDR3: CASSPHSQETQYF. CDR3 nucleotide sequence: TGTGCCAGCAGCCCACACAGCCAAGAGACCCAGTACTTC. The J gene is TRBJ2-5, the V gene TRBV11-2; D not resolved. V was pared by 5 bases and J by 1 base, with 8 bases between. The CDR3 contains 13 residues. Germline V CDR1 and CDR2: SGHAT, FQNNGV.

The chain joins TRBV7-9 to TRBJ1-2, with 8 bases identical to TRBD1. J lost 8 bases, V lost 5 bases, and 10 bases had no gene match. The V gene's germline CDR1 is SEHNR and CDR2 FQNEAQ (reference sequence). The CDR3 length is 14 residues. The CDR3 sequence is CASSPWTGNGGYTF. The CDR3, as DNA: TGTGCCAGCAGCCCCTGGACAGGGAACGGCGGCTACACCTTC.

In its sample, this clone was seen once. V usage is TRBV6-5 and J usage is TRBJ2-7; D is uncertain. V dropped 8 bases and J dropped 4 bases, with 12 bases sitting between them. From germline, CDR1 is MNHEY and CDR2 SVGAGI. The CDR3 has 12 amino acids. CDR3 in amino acids: CASGRSFYEQYF. For the CDR3, the DNA is TGTGCCAGCGGCCGGAGCTTTTACGAGCAGTACTTC.

The chain recombines TRBV28 with TRBJ2-7; 8 nucleotides agree with TRBD2. CDR3 length: 16 residues. Germline V gene sequence: CDR1 MDHEN, CDR2 SYDVKM. V trimming: 3 bases; J trimming: 0 bases; junction bases outside the gene matches: 7. The CDR3 nucleotides are TGTGCCAGCAGTTTGGAGGGCGGGGGGAGCTCCTACGAGCAGTACTTC. Protein: CASSLEGGGSSYEQYF.

To note about this clone: The sample has other DNA sequences that encode this CDR3 too. The V gene is TRBV7-2, the J gene TRBJ2-2; TRBD2 matches 7 bases. CDR1 and CDR2 (germline): SGHTA, FQGNSA. The V and J ends lost 5 bases and 5 bases, in that order; junction bases with no gene match: 5. The CDR3 sequence is 14 residues long. The CDR3, as DNA: TGTGCCAGCAGCCCCACTAGCGTGACCGGGGAGCTGTTTTTT. This encodes CASSPTSVTGELFF.

The chain carries TRBV29-1 and TRBJ2-7; 11 bases are a match to TRBD2. The CDR3 has 17 residues. Trimming at V came to 6 bases and at J to 0 bases, leaving 13 bases not matched to a gene. Germline loops: CDR1 SQVTM, CDR2 ANQGSEA. CDR3 protein: CSVASGTSGPSSYEQYF. The CDR3 DNA reads as TGCAGCGTCGCCTCTGGGACTAGCGGTCCCAGCTCCTACGAGCAGTACTTC.

This chain uses TRBV3-1 (or the pseudogene TRBV3-2) with TRBJ2-5, with 10 bases aligning to TRBD2. The CDR3 is 16 residues long. V shed 1 base and J 0 bases; nucleotides not matched to a gene: 2. CDR1 is LGHDT, CDR2 YNNKEL, per germline (reference sequence). The CDR3 loop reads CASSQGTSGNQETQYF. The CDR3 nucleotides read TGTGCCAGCAGCCAAGGGACTAGCGGAAACCAAGAGACCCAGTACTTC.

This chain links TRBV28 with TRBJ2-7; 9 positions agree with TRBD1. Germline V gene lookup returns CDR1 MDHEN and CDR2 SYDVKM. The CDR3 spans 14 residues. V was pared by 8 bases and J by 2 bases, with 7 bases of the junction left unmatched. In DNA form, the CDR3 reads TGTGCCAGCGTTAACAGGGGGCTGACCTACGAGCAGTACTTC. It yields the protein CASVNRGLTYEQYF.

The sample holds many counts of this clone. The chain uses TRBV7-9 and TRBJ1-2; 8 bases map to TRBD1. The length of the CDR3 is 15 residues. The germline CDR1 and CDR2 sequences are SEHNR and FQNEAQ (reference sequence). After removal of 3 bases from V and 2 bases from J, the junction contained 5 bases not matched to a gene. CDR3 loop: CASSFGDRRNYGYTF. CDR3 sequence (DNA): TGTGCCAGCAGCTTCGGGGACAGGAGGAACTATGGCTACACCTTC. Looking up the rest from reference TRBV7-9 and TRBJ1-2 gives the full variable domain: DTGVSQNPRHKITKRGQNVTFRCDPISEHNRLYWYRQTLGQGPEFLTYFQNEAQLEKSRLLSDRFSAERPKGSFSTLEIQRTEQGDSAMYLCASSFGDRRNYGYTFGSGTRLTVV.

The chain links TRBV5-8 to TRBJ1-4; no clear D gene. Per germline, CDR1 SGHTS and CDR2 YDEGEE. V was trimmed by 9 bases and J by 1 base, leaving 13 bases between them. This CDR3 comprises 14 residues. In DNA, the CDR3 is TGTGCCAACCCCTCCGGGGTAACTAATGAAAAACTGTTTTTT. As protein: CANPSGVTNEKLFF.

This chain links TRBV7-2 with TRBJ1-2, with 8 nucleotides matching TRBD1. The CDR3 extends over 14 amino acids. Germline-derived CDR1 and CDR2 are SGHTA and FQGNSA. Trimming at V came to 3 bases and at J to 5 bases, leaving 5 bases not matched to a gene. CDR3 sequence (DNA): TGTGCCAGCAGCTTGGACAGGGAGGGTTATGGCTACACCTTC. This sequence encodes CASSLDREGYGYTF.

This clone was seen many times. The chain carries TRBV19 and TRBJ2-5, with unresolved D. The CDR3 runs 13 residues. V lost 1 base and J lost 2, with 5 bases in between. Germline assignment: CDR1 LNHDA and CDR2 SQIVND (reference sequence). CDR3 nucleotides: TGTGCCAGTAGTATAGCCTATCAAGAGACCCAGTACTTC. Translated: CASSIAYQETQYF. The variable domain in full, with the rest retrieved from reference TRBV19 and TRBJ2-5, is DGGITQSPKYLFRKEGQNVTLSCEQNLNHDAMYWYRQDPGQGLRLIYYSQIVNDFQKGDIAEGYSVSREKKESFPLTVTSAQKNPTAFYLCASSIAYQETQYFGPGTRLLVL.

The chain links TRBV6-1 to TRBJ1-5, with D possibly TRBD1 on 6 matching bases. V dropped 6 bases and J dropped 4 bases, with 16 bases sitting between them. CDR3 length equals 15 residues. Germline values: CDR1 MNHNS, CDR2 SASEGT. For the CDR3, the DNA is TGTGCCAGCAGCATAGACAGGTCCCTAAATCAGCCCCAGCATTTT. This encodes CASSIDRSLNQPQHF.

The V and J genes are TRBV11-2 and TRBJ1-3, with TRBD1 matching over 9 bases. The germline CDR1 and CDR2 sequences are SGHAT and FQNNGV. V shed 1 base and J 6 bases; nucleotides not matched to a gene: 1. The CDR3 totals 14 residues. The CDR3 here is CASSLGDRENTIYF. The CDR3 bases are TGTGCCAGCAGCTTAGGGGACAGGGAAAACACCATATATTTT.

This clone was detected once. The chain links TRBV6-5 to TRBJ2-7, with D unclear. Germline V gene sequence: CDR1 MNHEY, CDR2 SVGAGI. The CDR3 spans 13 residues. V shed 6 bases and J shed 1 base, with 10 bases lying between them. The CDR3 sequence is CASRKYGSYEQYF. The CDR3 DNA reads TGTGCCAGCAGAAAATACGGGTCCTACGAGCAGTACTTC.

This clone showed up just once. The rearrangement links TRBV7-3 to TRBJ2-3; 8 bases fit TRBD1. This CDR3 region has 14 residues. The junction had 1 base not matched to a gene; V was cut back by 2 bases and J by 3 bases. Germline lookup yields CDR1 SGHTA and CDR2 FQGTGA. The CDR3 DNA is TGTGCCAGCAGCTTACAGGGGGCTACAGATACGCAGTATTTT. It specifies CASSLQGATDTQYF.

This sequence joins TRBV30 and TRBJ1-2, with D maybe TRBD1 (5 bases). V lost 0 bases and J lost 7, with 15 bases in between. The CDR3 consists of 14 residues. The V gene's germline CDR1 is GTSNPN and CDR2 SVGIG (reference sequence). The CDR3 DNA reads as TGTGCCTGGAGTGTTGTATTGAAAGGGGTTGGCTACACCTTC. It is translated as CAWSVVLKGVGYTF.

In this sample, this clone turned up once. This chain connects TRBV20-1 to TRBJ2-1; 7 bases line up with TRBD1. The CDR3 covers 14 residues. Germline loops: CDR1 DFQATT, CDR2 SNEGSKA (reference sequence). The V and J ends lost 3 bases and 5 bases, in that order; junction bases with no gene match: 7. CDR3 DNA sequence: TGCAGTGCTAGTGGCAGGGGGACCCACAATGAGCAGTTCTTC. Translating gives CSASGRGTHNEQFF.